The entry that follows covers one T cell receptor (beta chain) sequence. The antigen remains undetermined. Primers used in a second PCR of roughly 6 to 12 cycles were a sample-barcoded 5' primer and a J-beta primer mix. In TCRdb, the 5' RACE reads were re-called with MiXCR into one record per CDR3 protein. The sample carries over 600,000 distinct CDR3 sequences, just over 55% recorded once. The sample is drawn from a study of blood T cells in healthy people across ages. Findings of the study overall: Diversity estimates from one million T cells were considered underestimates. Per million T cells, TCR beta diversity dropped about linearly as age rose.

Losses at the gene ends were 6 bases for V and 2 bases for J; bases not matched to a gene: 8. CDR3 length equals 16 residues. The chain joins TRBV12-3 or TRBV12-4 to TRBJ2-3; 10 bases fit TRBD1. Sequences were obtained from blood. This TCR came from a man in his forties or fifties in good health. CDR3 sequence: CASSPGQGGTTDTQYF. For the CDR3, the DNA is TGTGCCAGCAGCCCTGGACAGGGGGGGACCACAGATACGCAGTATTTT.